Listed here are 9 T cell receptor beta chains from one sample, sequenced in a study of blood T cell repertoires in COVID-19 (dated by TCRdb to 2018 to 2021). Library preparation employed the immunoSEQ multiplex PCR assay. TCRdb provides this immuneACCESS table in a form limited to in-frame rearrangements. Some clones are lacking; in checked studies, under half of them reflect an unresolved V gene, and why the rest are absent is not known. Recorded for this sample are approximately 450,000 clones; roughly 85% of them occurred a single time. Under 2% of the sample comes from the top ten. Sequencing was carried out using PBMCs or T cells enriched from blood (not recorded which). The receptors originated from a woman in her late teens or twenties with acute COVID-19.

The CDR3 is CASSQDRTGGLGTDTQYF. The CDR3, as DNA: TGTGCCAGCAGCCAAGACAGGACGGGGGGGCTAGGCACAGATACGCAGTATTTT. The chain is built from TRBV3-1 (or the pseudogene TRBV3-2) and TRBJ2-3; 8 bases align to TRBD2. Germline V gene sequence: CDR1 LGHDT, CDR2 YNNKEL (reference sequence). This CDR3 has 18 residues. After removal of 0 bases from V and 1 base from J, the junction contained 9 bases not matched to a gene.

V gene TRBV7-9 combines with J gene TRBJ2-7, with 10 bases fitting TRBD1. Germline CDR1 SEHNR, CDR2 FQNEAQ (reference sequence). This CDR3 contains 15 residues. V lost 5 bases to trimming and J lost 3 bases; unmatched junction nucleotides: 7. CDR3 protein: CASSRTGTGDYEQYF. The CDR3 DNA follows: TGTGCCAGCAGCCGAACCGGGACAGGGGACTACGAGCAGTACTTC.

The rearrangement joins TRBV6-5 to TRBJ2-5, with 8 bases identical to TRBD2. With V trimmed by 7 bases and J by 5 bases, 12 bases remained unmatched. This CDR3 is built from 15 residues. Germline CDR1 is MNHEY and CDR2 is SVGAGI. This chain's CDR3 is CASTPRWTSIETQYF. DNA of the CDR3: TGTGCCAGCACACCCCGTTGGACTAGCATCGAGACCCAGTACTTC.

The chain recombines TRBV11-3 with TRBJ2-5; D unresolved. V shed 5 bases and J shed 3 bases, with 10 bases lying between them. The CDR3 extends over 13 amino acids. Germline loops: CDR1 SGHNT, CDR2 YENEEA. This chain's CDR3 is CASSRGPKETQYF. CDR3 nucleotide sequence: TGTGCCAGCAGCCGAGGTCCAAAAGAGACCCAGTACTTC.

V is TRBV19 and J is TRBJ1-1, with unresolved D. The CDR3 has 14 amino acids. With 2 bases removed from V and 0 bases from J, the gap between germline ends came to 7 bases. Germline V lookup: CDR1 LNHDA, CDR2 SQIVND (reference sequence). The CDR3 DNA follows: TGTGCCAGTAGTATAATAGAAATGAACACTGAAGCTTTCTTT. Translation gives CASSIIEMNTEAFF.

The chain joins TRBV25-1 to TRBJ1-3; D is unresolved. This CDR3 is 13 amino acids long. Germline values: CDR1 MGHDK, CDR2 SYGVNS. V shed 2 bases and J shed 4 bases, with 6 bases lying between them. CDR3 nucleotides: TGTGCCAGCAGTGAACCTCCCGGAAACACCATATATTTT. Its translation is CASSEPPGNTIYF.

This chain links TRBV6-5 with TRBJ1-2; D unclear. The germline V gene encodes CDR1 MNHEY and CDR2 SVGAGI. CDR3 length: 14 amino acids. The V and J ends lost 5 bases and 4 bases respectively, with 14 bases between them. CDR3 nucleotides: TGTGCCAGCAGTAGGGTAGAGGGAGCCTATGGCTACACCTTC. Amino acids: CASSRVEGAYGYTF.

The chain links TRBV30 to TRBJ1-4; 8 bases agree with TRBD1. Per the germline V gene, CDR1 is GTSNPN and CDR2 is SVGIG (reference sequence). Trimming cost V 5 bases and J 8 bases; bases outside gene matches: 10. The CDR3 has 14 residues. The CDR3: CAWYPGTGKEKLFF. In DNA, the CDR3 is TGTGCCTGGTATCCCGGGACAGGAAAAGAAAAACTGTTTTTT.

The CDR3 DNA reads TGTGCCAGCAGCCAACTACCCCCGGGGGTGGGCGGCACGAACACCGGGGAGCTGTTTTTT. Protein sequence: CASSQLPPGVGGTNTGELFF. The J gene is TRBJ2-2, the V gene TRBV3-1 (or the pseudogene TRBV3-2); perhaps TRBD2 as D (6 bases). Trimming shortened V by 2 bases and J by 0 bases, and 22 bases separated the two germline ends. This CDR3 spans 20 amino acids. Germline V gives CDR1 LGHDT, CDR2 YNNKEL (reference sequence).